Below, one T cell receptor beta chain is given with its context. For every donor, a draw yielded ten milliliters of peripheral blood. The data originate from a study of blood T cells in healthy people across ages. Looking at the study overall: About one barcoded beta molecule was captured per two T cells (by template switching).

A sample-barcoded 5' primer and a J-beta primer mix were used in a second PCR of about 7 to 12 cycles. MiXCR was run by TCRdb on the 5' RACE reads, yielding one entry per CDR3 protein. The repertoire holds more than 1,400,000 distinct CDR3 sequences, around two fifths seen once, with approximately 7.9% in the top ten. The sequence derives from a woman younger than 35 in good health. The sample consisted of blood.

The CDR3 loop reads CASRYRSPSSYNSPLHF. The CDR3 DNA sequence: TGTGCCAGCAGGTACAGGTCCCCAAGCTCCTATAATTCACCCCTCCACTTT. The chain employs TRBV7-3 and TRBJ1-6, with a possible D match to TRBD1 (5 bases). Germline V gene data show CDR1 as SGHTA and CDR2 as FQGTGA. The CDR3 has 17 residues. V lost 6 bases to trimming and J lost 0 bases, with 15 bases between them.